This T cell receptor (beta chain) was identified in a study of blood T cells in healthy people across ages. Then a second PCR, running roughly 6 to 12 cycles, was carried out with a sample-barcoded 5' primer and a J-beta primer mix. Each single sample gave us at least 3 million CDR3-containing paired-end reads. TCRdb ran MiXCR on the 5' RACE reads and lists one entry per CDR3 protein. The data hold over a million distinct CDR3 sequences, with 40% to 50% observed a single time. V gave up 7 bases and J gave up 3 bases, with 13 bases separating them. CDR3 length equals 13 residues. Germline V lookup: CDR1 SGHTA, CDR2 FQGNSA.

This clonotype was sampled from a woman aged 55-69 years in good health. The gene calls are TRBV7-2 and TRBJ2-7; D unresolved. The source material was blood. The CDR3 coding sequence is TGTGCCAGCACTGGGCCGCTTCTCTACGAGCAGTACTTC. It encodes CASTGPLLYEQYF.